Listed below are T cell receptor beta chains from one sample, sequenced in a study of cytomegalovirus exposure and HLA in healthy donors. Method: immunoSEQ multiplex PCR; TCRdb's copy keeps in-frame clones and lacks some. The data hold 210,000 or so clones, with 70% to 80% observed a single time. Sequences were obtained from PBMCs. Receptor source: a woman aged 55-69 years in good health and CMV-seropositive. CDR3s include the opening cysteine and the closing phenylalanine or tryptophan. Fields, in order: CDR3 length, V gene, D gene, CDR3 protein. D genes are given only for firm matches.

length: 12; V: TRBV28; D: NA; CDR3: CASSWRRETQYF
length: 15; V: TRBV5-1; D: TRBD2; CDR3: CASSPGTSGYNEQFF
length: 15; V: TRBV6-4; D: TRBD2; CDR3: CASSEPSGTYNEQFF
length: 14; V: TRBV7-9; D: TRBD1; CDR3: CASSTGQEVYGYTF
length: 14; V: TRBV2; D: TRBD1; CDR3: CASSDGQGGQPQHF
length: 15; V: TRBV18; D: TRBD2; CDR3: CASSEGLAGQNIQYF
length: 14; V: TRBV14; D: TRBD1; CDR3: CASSRDRGHNEQFF
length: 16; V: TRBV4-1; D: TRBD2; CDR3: CASSRGLAGYGNEQFF
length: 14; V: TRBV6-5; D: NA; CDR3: CASSSTTRGTEAFF
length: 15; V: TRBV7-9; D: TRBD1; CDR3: CASSERTGGLYEQYF
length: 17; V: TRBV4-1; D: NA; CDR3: CASSQDRGRSLNTEAFF
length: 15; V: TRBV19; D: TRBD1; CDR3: CASSPGQTNTGELFF
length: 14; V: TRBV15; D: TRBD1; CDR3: CATSSDRGPQPQHF
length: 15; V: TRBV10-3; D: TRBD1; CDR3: CAISDPGQGNTEAFF
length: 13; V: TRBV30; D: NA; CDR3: CAWVGRSSYEQYF
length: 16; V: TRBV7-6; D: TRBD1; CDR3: CASSSPGTGGSYGYTF
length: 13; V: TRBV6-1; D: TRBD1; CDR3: CASSRQGAVGYTF
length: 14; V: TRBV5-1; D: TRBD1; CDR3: CASSPWDRAYEQYF
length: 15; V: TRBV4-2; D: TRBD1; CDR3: CASTETGGEDNEQFF
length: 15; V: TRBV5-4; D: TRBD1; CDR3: CASSQPTGDNYGYTF
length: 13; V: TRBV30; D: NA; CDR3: CAWGRGGFYEQYF
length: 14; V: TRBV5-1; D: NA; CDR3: CASSDNPTTDTQYF
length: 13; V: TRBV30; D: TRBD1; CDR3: CAWSVQGADTQYF
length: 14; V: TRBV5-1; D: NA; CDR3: CASSFQGPNEKLFF
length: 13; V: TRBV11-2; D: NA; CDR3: CASLRGGNTEAFF
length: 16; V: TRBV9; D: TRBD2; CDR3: CASSVGLAGGRDTQYF
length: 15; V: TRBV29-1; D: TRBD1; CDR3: CSVAAGGEGSQPQHF
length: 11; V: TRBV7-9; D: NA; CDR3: CASTRDLGQYF
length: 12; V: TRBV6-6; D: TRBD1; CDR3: CASSYPQGDYTF
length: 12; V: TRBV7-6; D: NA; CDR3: CASSLAVNEQFF
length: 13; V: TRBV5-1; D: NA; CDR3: CASSLAGDETQYF
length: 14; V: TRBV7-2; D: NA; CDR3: CASSLGGHNEKLFF
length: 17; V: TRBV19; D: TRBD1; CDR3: CASRKGGTGSLGTEAFF
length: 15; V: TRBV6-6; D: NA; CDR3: CASSKDTTTAYEQYF
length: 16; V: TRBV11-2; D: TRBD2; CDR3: CASSLEASGSLETQYF